One and the same sample provided the 5 T cell receptor beta chains below, sequenced in a study of T cells in Graves' hyperthyroidism and ophthalmopathy. There were TCR beta CDR3 regions amplified from RNA transcripts. The study used the HTBI primer set for a first-round RT-PCR of the TCR CDR3. TCRdb used MiXCR to reprocess the multiplex PCR reads, holding one entry per CDR3 protein. Of under 300,000 distinct CDR3 sequences listed, around 22% were seen once; the top ten hold 50% to 75%. The sequencing sample was made of blood. The origin of the receptors is a man between 25 and 39 years old with Graves' ophthalmopathy.

This clonotype was detected only a few times. The gene calls are TRBV6-1 and TRBJ2-7, with D possibly TRBD2 on 5 matching bases. The CDR3 is made up of 15 amino acids. V was cut by 6 bases and J by 0 bases, with 15 bases left in between. From germline, CDR1 is MNHNS and CDR2 SASEGT. The CDR3 DNA follows: TGTGCCAGCAGGAACCTAGCATCCCACTCCTACGAGCAGTACTTC. It translates to CASRNLASHSYEQYF.

On this clonotype: Since a much larger clone is just one base distant, this may be a read error. The chain recombines TRBV2 with TRBJ1-1, with D perhaps matching TRBD1 (5 bases). Germline V gives CDR1 SNHLY, CDR2 FYNNEI. V was shortened by 9 bases and J by 1 base, with 18 bases between the two germline ends. The CDR3 contains 15 residues. CDR3 protein: CARSRRGQGNTEAFF. The DNA for the CDR3 is TGTGCCAGGTCAAGACGGGGCCAAGGGAACACTGAAGCTTTCTTT.

This clonotype was observed at least ten times. Germline and junction disagree at one end, which may indicate a read error. V is TRBV2 and J is TRBJ1-2, with TRBD1 matching over 7 bases. The CDR3 is 14 amino acids. Germline lookup yields CDR1 SNHLY and CDR2 FYNNEI. CDR3 sequence: CASSARQGNDGYTF. CDR3 nucleotides: TGTGCCAGCAGTGCAAGACAGGGTAACGATGGCTACACCTTC.

The rearrangement links TRBV20-1 to TRBJ2-1, with 9 bases matching TRBD2. The junction had 10 bases not matched to a gene; V was cut back by 4 bases and J by 6 bases. Germline-derived CDR1 and CDR2 are DFQATT and SNEGSKA (reference sequence). The CDR3 has 15 residues. The CDR3, as DNA: TGCAGTGCTACCGGGGTAGCGGGAGTTGCCAATGAGCAGTTCTTC. Its protein is CSATGVAGVANEQFF.

This clonotype was detected many times. The chain uses TRBV2 and TRBJ1-3, with D maybe TRBD1 (5 bases). CDR3 size: 14 residues. Per germline, CDR1 SNHLY and CDR2 FYNNEI. V dropped 7 bases and J dropped 0 bases, with 10 bases sitting between them. CDR3 coding DNA: TGTGCCAGCAAGACAGCGTCCTCTGGAAACACCATATATTTT. Its translation: CASKTASSGNTIYF.